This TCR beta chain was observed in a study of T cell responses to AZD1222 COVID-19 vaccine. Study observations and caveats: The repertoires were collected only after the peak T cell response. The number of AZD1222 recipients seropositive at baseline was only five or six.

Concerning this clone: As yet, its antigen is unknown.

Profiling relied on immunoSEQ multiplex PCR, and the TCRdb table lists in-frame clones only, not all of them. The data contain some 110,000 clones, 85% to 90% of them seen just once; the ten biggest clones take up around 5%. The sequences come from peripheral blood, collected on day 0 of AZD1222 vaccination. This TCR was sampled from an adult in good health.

This CDR3 reads CASSLTGQGSEQYF. CDR3 sequence (DNA): TGTGCCAGCAGCTTGACAGGACAGGGCAGCGAGCAGTACTTC. The V gene is TRBV5-6, the J gene TRBJ2-7; 8 bases fit TRBD1. CDR1 and CDR2 (germline): SGHDT, YYEEEE. V dropped 1 base and J dropped 6; count of bases not matched to a gene: 6. CDR3 length: 14 amino acids.